This T cell receptor (beta chain) was identified in a study of cytomegalovirus exposure and HLA in healthy donors (dated by TCRdb to between 2016 and 2019). As for the study more broadly: According to an earlier analysis of 587 of the donors, 150 million to 200 million T cells yielded over 100 million unique TCR beta sequences and about 300 Gb of sequence data. About 280 gigabases of sequencing data and some 85 million unique TCR sequences were included in an early release covering roughly 600 HLA-typed donors. The genetic ancestry cluster associated with self-reported Caucasian donors included 70% to 85% of the 300 to 450 genotyped donors. The study aimed to test whether signatures of past pathogen exposure could be identified by cataloging public T cell receptors. The T cell repertoires of under 750 subjects were profiled by immunosequencing and related to cytomegalovirus serostatus. Besides the first cohort of under 700 subjects, a separate validation cohort made up of 120 or so different subjects was used. The study combined high-throughput TCR immunosequencing, statistical association of individual TCRs with disease status, and machine learning to predict cytomegalovirus infection status. In a later analysis, previously published TCR beta repertoires from several hundred donors were re-analyzed and high-resolution HLA genotyping was added so that TCR occurrence patterns could be studied. The later analysis used no new phenotypic data to find candidate immune exposures, relying instead on TCR beta sequences and their occurrence across donors. An earlier analysis of approximately 640 of the donors applied high-throughput TCR beta sequencing to assess whether each TCR beta V gene segment acted as functional or pseudogenic. Alongside the repertoire data, information on donor age, sex, ethnicity and CMV serostatus was compiled. A later genetic analysis took genome-wide SNP genotypes for about 65% of the roughly 670 donors and used that subset as a discovery cohort. All discovery cohort repertoires had been generated using a single sequencing platform. HLA typing covered class I and class II loci at four-digit resolution. The number of donors typed differed by locus, with about 629-640 for A, B, C, DRB1 and DQB1, 522 for DQA1, 600 to 610 for DPA1, and roughly 450 for DPB1. Because of strong linkage in the cohort, a few DR-DQ haplotypes were treated as single units for association and clustering. Among roughly 400 genotyped donors of the cohort, an average of around 250,000 unique TCR beta nucleotide sequences was sequenced per donor, of which about 19% were non-productive.

Including the terminal cysteine and phenylalanine, the CDR3 comprises 15 residues. The sequence is cut down to CDR3 DNA, 45 bases in frame from base 1. Trimming at the junction amounts to 3 bases on V and 0 bases on J, and the germline ends lie 12 bases apart. CDR1 and CDR2 (LNHNV, YYDKDF) derive from the germline V gene (reference sequence). On the study overall, not on this receptor specifically: Only TCR beta chains were sequenced in this cohort, and the absence of alpha or paired-chain data limited detectable features. Compared with the 666-donor mean, donors in an Asian-associated ancestry cluster had fewer N-insertions in productive TCRs, according to a later genetic analysis. In a later analysis, the rate of TCR association differed among HLA loci, with DRB1 alleles having the most associated TCRs and HLA-C alleles having the fewest. The study listed approximately 160 TCR beta chains as associated with cytomegalovirus. Because HLA typing was unavailable for some donors at each locus, only the typed subset was used in association tests. Because counts were too low, 15 to 20 rarely observed V segments, including chromosome 9 orphons, were excluded from the earlier analysis of some 540 of the donors. Several of the top co-occurrence clusters appeared to be linked to parvovirus B19, influenza, CMV and Epstein-Barr virus, according to a later analysis. Linkage disequilibrium might explain the correlated functional status among segregating V segments, but an unknown experimental factor could not be excluded. Specific HLA alleles were associated with some 15,000 TCR beta sequences at a false discovery rate of 0.05 in a later analysis. In both the original and validation cohorts, the classifier was reported to diagnose cytomegalovirus status with high specificity and sensitivity. Across donors, most TCR sequences were observed very rarely, whereas some public TCRs were present in many individuals. An association between a missense DCLRE1C variant and V-gene and J-gene trimming of TCR beta chains was found in a later genetic analysis and replicated in an independent cohort. An earlier analysis of around 600 of the donors showed that most TCR beta V segments appeared in productive rearrangements either about 90% or about 30% of the time, which broadly matched IMGT annotations. A few of the identified cytomegalovirus-associated TCR beta chains were confirmed in vitro to be specific for cytomegalovirus antigens. According to a later analysis, most CMV-associated TCR beta chains appeared to be HLA-restricted, and the HLA associations seemed to be driven largely by CMV exposure. A later analysis found that HLA-associated TCR beta chains were more clonally expanded and had lower generation probabilities than equally common non-associated chains. The only immune exposure information available for the cohort was CMV serostatus. According to the authors, the approach could potentially be generalized to other disease states and immunological phenotypes. A group of highly shared sequence variants was considered likely to be a technical artifact of the sequencing pipeline. The presence/absence analyses assumed that sequencing depth was roughly uniform across donors, and that assumption may not be true. A further reported finding was that TCR beta sequences accurately predicted the HLA-A and HLA-B alleles for most subjects in the first cohort. Some IMGT-functional V segments, including TRBV6-2 and TRBV6-3, could not be distinguished by the 87-base-pair reads and were therefore excluded. When HLA alleles, especially DR and DQ, strongly co-occurred, attributing TCR associations to individual alleles was difficult.

The cohort consisted of 600 to 750 healthy bone marrow donors. At the time of sampling, all cohort members were nominally healthy, though unrecorded immune exposures were likely present. The donor was CMV seronegative and belonged to the group of several hundred seronegative cohort members. A peripheral blood sample was collected from each donor, and TCR beta sequencing was performed on peripheral blood mononuclear cells. Genomic DNA extraction from the blood cell samples was performed with the Qiagen DNeasy Blood Extraction Kit. Of note for this clone: This receptor's antigen is unknown. Base qualities are not recorded, but no much larger clone differs from it by a single base.

The library was built by means of the immunoSEQ multiplex PCR assay. For the multiplex PCR, a mixture combining 60 forward primers for TCR Vbeta segments and 13 reverse primers for TCR Jbeta segments was used. A multiplex PCR assay on genomic DNA amplified the CDR3 region of rearranged TCR beta genes. Amplified TCR beta libraries were sequenced as 87-base-pair reads on the Illumina HiSeq System. Per the original workflow: A later analysis tallied around 87 million unique TCR beta chains across the 660 or so repertoires, and approximately 12 million of those chains were shared by two or more donors. To remove PCR and sequencing errors, raw reads were error-corrected and collapsed into unique sequences using a nearest-neighbor algorithm that merged closely related sequences. CDR3 sequences were aligned to IMGT reference sequences to assign V, D and J gene segments. For a sequence to be retained, a match of at least six nucleotides was required to both a V gene segment and a J gene segment. Rearrangements were called productive when the CDR3 lacked stop codons and stayed in frame with V and J; all others were non-productive. CDR3 was defined by IMGT convention, running from the second conserved V-encoded cysteine to the conserved J-encoded phenylalanine. In an earlier analysis of around 600 of the donors, sequences lacking an unambiguous match to a single V gene segment were excluded. An earlier analysis of 587 of the donors called V segments functional above 56.7% productive rearrangements and segregating when the between-donor standard deviation exceeded 5%. A statistical classification framework was built for diagnosing cytomegalovirus status from the catalog of TCR beta chain sequences. A later analysis assigned V and J genes by comparing TCR nucleotide sequences with IMGT/GENE-DB human TR gene sequences. A later analysis assigned CDR3 sequences and most-parsimonious VDJ recombination scenarios with the TCRdist pipeline. In a later analysis, every TCR beta chain was defined by the combination of its CDR3 amino acid sequence and its V-gene family, and reads without a unique V-gene family were dropped. As a way to deal with suspected cross-contamination and a sequencing artifact, a later analysis dropped 640 or so nucleotide sequences that were highly shared and had low generation probability. In a later analysis, a clonal expansion index was calculated for each public chain from normalized within-repertoire ranks of inferred template counts. In a later analysis, generation probabilities were computed with a VDJ recombination model fitted to out-of-frame rearrangements, and the resulting probabilities were checked against IGoR. In a later analysis, hypergeometric tests were used to score TCR-TCR, TCR-HLA and TCR-CMV co-occurrence, with a repertoire-size bias correction applied to TCR pairs. To estimate false discovery rates, a later analysis permuted the HLA or CMV assignments 20 times. In a later analysis, co-occurring TCRs were grouped with DBSCAN, and TCRdist sequence similarity was added when clustering was performed within HLA-allele-positive subsets. For co-occurrence clustering, repertoires with fewer than 30,000 or more than 120,000 public chains were excluded, along with a handful of repertoires with anomalous nucleotide sharing. TCRdb retrieved this table from immuneACCESS and kept in-frame rearrangements only. Not all clones are present; in checked studies, unresolved V genes account for under half, and no reason is known for the remainder. That table supplies the V and J calls and clone size; D and trimming were determined from the DNA. For this sample there are 80,000 to 95,000 clones; 63% appear just once. The top ten clones comprise roughly 6% of the sample.

The clonotype comes from a woman aged 30 to 39 in good health and CMV-seronegative. Sequencing input: PBMCs. The chain is encoded by TRBV15 joined to TRBJ2-7, with TRBD2 perhaps the D gene, on 6 matching bases. The encoded CDR3 is CATSSSRGTSYEQYF. The nucleotide sequence reads TGTGCCACCAGCAGCTCCCGGGGGACCTCCTACGAGCAGTACTTC.